This T cell receptor (beta chain) originates from a study of T cells in Graves' hyperthyroidism and ophthalmopathy. Study-wide context: Before treatment of any kind, peripheral blood was taken at initial diagnosis. The study, taken as a whole, reports: The model's output predicted ophthalmopathy at a median of about 6.5 months prior to onset.

Amplification targeted TCR beta CDR3 regions from RNA transcripts. The HTBI set primed first-round TCR CDR3 RT-PCR. TCRdb re-derived calls from the multiplex PCR reads in MiXCR, one entry per CDR3 protein. The sample records hundreds of thousands of distinct CDR3 sequences, approximately 14% being singletons. The CDR3 length is 13 residues. Germline values: CDR1 LGHNT, CDR2 FRNRAP. V lost 3 bases and J lost 1, with 3 bases in between. This clonotype has ten or more counts. As yet, its antigen is unknown. The material sequenced was blood. The chain employs TRBV12-5 and TRBJ2-2; D gene uncertain. This sequence was found in a man aged 18 to 29 with Graves' ophthalmopathy. In nucleotides, the CDR3 is TGTGCTAGTGGTTTACAGAACACCGGGGAGCTGTTTTTT. Translated: CASGLQNTGELFF. Filled out from reference TRBV12-5 and TRBJ2-2, the complete variable domain reads DARVTQTPRHKVTEMGQEVTMRCQPILGHNTVFWYRQTMMQGLELLAYFRNRAPLDDSGMPKDRFSAEMPDATLATLKIQPSEPRDSAVYFCASGLQNTGELFFGEGSRLTVL.